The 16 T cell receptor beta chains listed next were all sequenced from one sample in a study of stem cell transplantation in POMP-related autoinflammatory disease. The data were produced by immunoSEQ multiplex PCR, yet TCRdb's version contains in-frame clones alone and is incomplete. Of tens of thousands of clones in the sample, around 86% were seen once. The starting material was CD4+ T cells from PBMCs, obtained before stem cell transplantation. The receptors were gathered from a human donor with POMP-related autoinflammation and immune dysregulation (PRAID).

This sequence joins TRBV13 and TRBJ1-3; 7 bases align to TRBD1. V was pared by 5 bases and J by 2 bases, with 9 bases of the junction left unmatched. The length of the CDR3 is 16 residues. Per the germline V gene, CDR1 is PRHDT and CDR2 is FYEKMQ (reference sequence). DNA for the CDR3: TGTGCCAGCAGCCTGTACAGGGGTCTGACTGGAAACACCATATATTTT. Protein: CASSLYRGLTGNTIYF. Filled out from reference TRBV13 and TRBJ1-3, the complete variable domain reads AAGVIQSPRHLIKEKRETATLKCYPIPRHDTVYWYQQGPGQDPQFLISFYEKMQSDKGSIPDRFSAQQFSDYHSELNMSSLELGDSALYFCASSLYRGLTGNTIYFGEGSWLTVV.

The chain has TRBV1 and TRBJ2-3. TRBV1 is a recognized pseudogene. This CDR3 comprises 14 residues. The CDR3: CTSSPNRYTDTQYF. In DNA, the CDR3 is TGCACCAGCAGCCCCAATAGGTACACAGATACGCAGTATTTT.

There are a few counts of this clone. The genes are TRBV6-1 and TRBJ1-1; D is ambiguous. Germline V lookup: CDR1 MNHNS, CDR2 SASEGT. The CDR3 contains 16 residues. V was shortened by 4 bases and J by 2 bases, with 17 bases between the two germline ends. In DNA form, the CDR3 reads TGTGCCAGCAGTGTGAGGAAGGAACCCTTAAACACTGAAGCTTTCTTT. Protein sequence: CASSVRKEPLNTEAFF.

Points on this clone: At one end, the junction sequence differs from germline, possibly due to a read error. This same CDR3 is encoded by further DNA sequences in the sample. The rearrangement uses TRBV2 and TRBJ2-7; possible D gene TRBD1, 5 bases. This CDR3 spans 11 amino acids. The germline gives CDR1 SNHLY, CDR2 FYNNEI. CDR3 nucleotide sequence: TGTGCCAGCAGTGTGACAGCCCCCTTGCACTTC. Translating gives CASSVTAPLHF.

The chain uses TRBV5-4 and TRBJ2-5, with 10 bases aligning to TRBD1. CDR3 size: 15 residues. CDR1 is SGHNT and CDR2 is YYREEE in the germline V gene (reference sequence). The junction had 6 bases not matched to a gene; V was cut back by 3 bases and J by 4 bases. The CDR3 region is CASSSRDRGGETQYF. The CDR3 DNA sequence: TGTGCCAGCAGCTCCCGGGACAGGGGTGGAGAGACCCAGTACTTC.

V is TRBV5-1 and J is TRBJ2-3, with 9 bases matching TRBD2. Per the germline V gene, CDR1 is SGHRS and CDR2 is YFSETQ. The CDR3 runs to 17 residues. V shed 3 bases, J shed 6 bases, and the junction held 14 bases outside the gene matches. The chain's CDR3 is CASSYPGTSKGLDTQYF. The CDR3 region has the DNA TGCGCCAGCAGCTACCCCGGGACTAGCAAAGGTTTGGATACGCAGTATTTT.

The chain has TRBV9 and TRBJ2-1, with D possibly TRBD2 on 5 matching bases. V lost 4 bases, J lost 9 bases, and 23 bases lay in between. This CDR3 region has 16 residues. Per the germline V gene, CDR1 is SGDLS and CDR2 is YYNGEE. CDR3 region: CASSPSSTLVSAEQFF. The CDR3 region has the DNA TGTGCCAGCAGCCCGAGCTCCACACTAGTATCAGCTGAGCAGTTCTTC.

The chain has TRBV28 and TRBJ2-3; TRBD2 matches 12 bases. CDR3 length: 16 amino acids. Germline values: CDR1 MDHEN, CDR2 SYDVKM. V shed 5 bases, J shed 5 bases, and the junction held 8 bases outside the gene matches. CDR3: CASSPSGRGGGDTQYF. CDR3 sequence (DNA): TGTGCCAGCAGTCCTAGCGGGAGGGGGGGAGGAGATACGCAGTATTTT.

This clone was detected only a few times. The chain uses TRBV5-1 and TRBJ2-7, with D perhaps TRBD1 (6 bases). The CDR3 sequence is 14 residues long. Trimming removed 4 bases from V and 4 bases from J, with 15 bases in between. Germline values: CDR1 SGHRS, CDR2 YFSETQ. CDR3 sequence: CASSQDLQGYEQYF. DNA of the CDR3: TGCGCCAGCAGCCAAGATTTACAGGGTTACGAGCAGTACTTC.

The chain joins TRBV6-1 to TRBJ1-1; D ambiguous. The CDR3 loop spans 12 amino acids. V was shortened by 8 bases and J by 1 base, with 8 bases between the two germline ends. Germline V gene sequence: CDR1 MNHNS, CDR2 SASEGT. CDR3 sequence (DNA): TGTGCCAGCTTTAACCGGAACACTGAAGCTTTCTTT. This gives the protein CASFNRNTEAFF.

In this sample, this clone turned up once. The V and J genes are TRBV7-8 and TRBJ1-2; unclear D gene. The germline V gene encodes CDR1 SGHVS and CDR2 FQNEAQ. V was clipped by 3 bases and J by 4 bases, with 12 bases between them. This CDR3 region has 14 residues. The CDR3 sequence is CASSFTEGLYGYTF. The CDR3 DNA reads TGTGCCAGCAGCTTCACAGAAGGGCTCTATGGCTACACCTTC.

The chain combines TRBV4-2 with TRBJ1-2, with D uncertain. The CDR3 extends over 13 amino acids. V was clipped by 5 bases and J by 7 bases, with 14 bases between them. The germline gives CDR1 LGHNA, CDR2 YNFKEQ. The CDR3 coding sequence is TGTGCCAGCAGCTCCCGGCAGGCCCTTGGCTACACCTTC. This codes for CASSSRQALGYTF.

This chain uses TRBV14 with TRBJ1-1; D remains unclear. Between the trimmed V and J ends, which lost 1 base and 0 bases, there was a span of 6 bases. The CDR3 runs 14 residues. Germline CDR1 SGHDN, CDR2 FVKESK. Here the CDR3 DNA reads TGTGCCAGCAGCCAAGGGCCGCTGAACACTGAAGCTTTCTTT. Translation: CASSQGPLNTEAFF.

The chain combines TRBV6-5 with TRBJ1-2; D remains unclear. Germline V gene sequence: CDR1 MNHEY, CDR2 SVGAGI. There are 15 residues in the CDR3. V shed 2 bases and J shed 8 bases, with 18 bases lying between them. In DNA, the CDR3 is TGTGCCAGCAGTTACAGCGGCAGCTTAGTCGAGGGCTACACCTTC. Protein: CASSYSGSLVEGYTF.

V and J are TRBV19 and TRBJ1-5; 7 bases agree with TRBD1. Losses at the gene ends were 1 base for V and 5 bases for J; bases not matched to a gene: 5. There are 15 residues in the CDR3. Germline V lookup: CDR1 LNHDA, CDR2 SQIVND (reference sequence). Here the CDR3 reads CASSIAPGGYQPQHF. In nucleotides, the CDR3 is TGTGCCAGTAGTATAGCCCCAGGGGGGTATCAGCCCCAGCATTTT.

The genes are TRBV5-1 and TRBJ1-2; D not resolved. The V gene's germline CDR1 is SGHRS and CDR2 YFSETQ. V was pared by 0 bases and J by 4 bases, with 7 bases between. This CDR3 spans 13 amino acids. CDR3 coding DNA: TGCGCCAGCAGCTTGGAAGTTCTCTATGGCTACACCTTC. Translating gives CASSLEVLYGYTF.